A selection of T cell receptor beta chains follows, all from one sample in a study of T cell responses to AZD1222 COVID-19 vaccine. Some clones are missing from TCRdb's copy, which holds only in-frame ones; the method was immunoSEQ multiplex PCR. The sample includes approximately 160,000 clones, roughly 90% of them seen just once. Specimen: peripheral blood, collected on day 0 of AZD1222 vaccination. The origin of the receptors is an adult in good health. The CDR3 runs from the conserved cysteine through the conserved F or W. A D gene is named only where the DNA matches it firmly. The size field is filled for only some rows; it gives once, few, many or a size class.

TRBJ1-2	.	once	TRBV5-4	CASSPTRESYGYTF	TGTGCCAGCAGCCCCACGCGGGAAAGCTATGGCTACACCTTC
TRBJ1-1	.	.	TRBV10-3	CAITRSQGKNTEAFF	TGTGCCATCACTCGGTCACAGGGTAAGAACACTGAAGCTTTCTTT
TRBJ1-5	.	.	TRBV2	CASRGQSNQPQHF	TGTGCCAGCAGAGGCCAAAGCAATCAGCCCCAGCATTTT
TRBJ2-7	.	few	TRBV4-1	CASSQDWRRLISYEQYF	TGCGCCAGCAGCCAAGATTGGCGTAGACTGATATCCTACGAGCAGTACTTC
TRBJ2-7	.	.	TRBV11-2	CASSDPGRVSSYEQYF	TGTGCCAGCAGCGATCCGGGACGGGTGAGCTCCTACGAGCAGTACTTC
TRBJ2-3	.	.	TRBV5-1	CASRSGGARTDTQYF	TGCGCCAGCAGGAGCGGCGGAGCCCGCACAGATACGCAGTATTTT
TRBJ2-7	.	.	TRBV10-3	CAIRDGSYEQYF	TGTGCCATCCGCGACGGATCCTACGAGCAGTACTTC
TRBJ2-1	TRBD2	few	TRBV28	CASSPMGLAGGPRQFF	TGTGCCAGCAGTCCCATGGGGTTAGCGGGAGGGCCCCGGCAGTTCTTC
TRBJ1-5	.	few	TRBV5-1	CASSLDTSNQPQHF	TGCGCCAGCAGCTTAGACACAAGCAATCAGCCCCAGCATTTT
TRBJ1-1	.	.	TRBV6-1	CASSEARHIPFF	TGTGCCAGCAGTGAAGCGCGGCATATCCCTTTCTTT
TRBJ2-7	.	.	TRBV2	CASSVAGNYEQYF	TGTGCCAGCAGTGTGGCGGGGAACTACGAGCAGTACTTC
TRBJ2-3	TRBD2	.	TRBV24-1	CATSGPYPGGPTDTQYF	TGTGCCACCAGTGGTCCCTACCCGGGAGGGCCGACAGATACGCAGTATTTT
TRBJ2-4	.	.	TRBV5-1	CASSPPTAKNIQYF	TGCGCCAGCAGCCCGCCGACAGCAAAAAACATTCAGTACTTC
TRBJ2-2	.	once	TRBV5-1	CASSLYAGSTGELFF	TGCGCCAGCAGCTTGTATGCAGGGAGCACCGGGGAGCTGTTTTTT
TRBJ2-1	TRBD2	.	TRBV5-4	CASIDGTSGNEQFF	TGTGCCAGCATAGACGGGACTAGCGGGAATGAGCAGTTCTTC
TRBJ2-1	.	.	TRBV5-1	CASSPRASYNEQFF	TGCGCCAGCAGCCCCCGGGCCTCTTATAATGAGCAGTTCTTC
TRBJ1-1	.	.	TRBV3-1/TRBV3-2	CASSEYRANTEAFF	TGTGCCAGCAGCGAGTACAGAGCGAACACTGAAGCTTTCTTT
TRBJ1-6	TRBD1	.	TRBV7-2	CASSGRGQSTMNSPLHF	TGTGCCAGCAGTGGCAGGGGGCAATCGACTATGAATTCACCCCTCCACTTT
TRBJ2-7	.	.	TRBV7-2	CASRPDFSYEQYF	TGTGCCAGCAGACCCGATTTCTCCTACGAGCAGTACTTC
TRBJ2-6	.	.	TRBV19	CASSTGRTSGANVLTF	TGTGCCAGTAGTACGGGACGAACCTCTGGGGCCAACGTCCTGACTTTC
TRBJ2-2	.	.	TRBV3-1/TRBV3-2	CASSQAGTQTGELFF	TGTGCCAGCAGCCAAGCCGGGACACAAACCGGGGAGCTGTTTTTT
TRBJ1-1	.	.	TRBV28	CASSSRAAGDTEAFF	TGTGCCAGCAGTTCCAGGGCCGCCGGTGACACTGAAGCTTTCTTT
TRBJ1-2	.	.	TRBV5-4	CASSLKGNYGYTF	TGTGCCAGCAGCTTGAAAGGGAACTATGGCTACACCTTC
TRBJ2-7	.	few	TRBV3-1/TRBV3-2	CASSQGRGSYEQYF	TGTGCCAGCAGCCAAGGGAGGGGAAGCTACGAGCAGTACTTC
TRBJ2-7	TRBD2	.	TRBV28	CASSFFQREESVEQYF	TGTGCCAGCAGTTTTTTCCAGCGGGAGGAAAGTGTTGAGCAGTACTTC
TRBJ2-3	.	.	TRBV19	CASSTSGGPFRGSDTQYF	TGTGCCAGTAGTACCTCCGGCGGGCCTTTCCGTGGATCAGATACGCAGTATTTT
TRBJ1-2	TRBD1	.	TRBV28	CASSIRGPGYTF	TGTGCCAGCAGTATCAGGGGGCCAGGCTACACCTTC